The TCR beta chain under discussion was sequenced for a study of OX40 agonist ivuxolimab in advanced cancers. About the research overall: Ivuxolimab is an agonistic anti-OX40 (CD134) antibody, and patients were treated with it. General study points: On average, a greater number of expanded clones characterised CD8+ T cells relative to CD4+.

About this clone itself: The antigen remains unidentified.

Method: immunoSEQ multiplex PCR; TCRdb's copy keeps in-frame clones and lacks some. The sample comprises roughly 20,000 clones, nearly 85% of which are singletons, and roughly a fifth rests with the top ten. V shed 4 bases and J 6 bases; nucleotides not matched to a gene: 5. Germline V gives CDR1 SQVTM, CDR2 ANQGSEA. The CDR3 is made up of 12 amino acids. The sequence was obtained from an adult with an advanced solid tumor such as melanoma, head and neck, liver or kidney cancer. Specimen: CD4+ or CD8+ T cells sorted from blood, collected in a trial of the OX40 agonist ivuxolimab. The chain joins TRBV29-1 to TRBJ2-5; 7 nucleotides align to TRBD1. DNA of the CDR3: TGCAGCGTTGGGGGACAGCGGCAGACCCAGTACTTC. Translating it yields CSVGGQRQTQYF.